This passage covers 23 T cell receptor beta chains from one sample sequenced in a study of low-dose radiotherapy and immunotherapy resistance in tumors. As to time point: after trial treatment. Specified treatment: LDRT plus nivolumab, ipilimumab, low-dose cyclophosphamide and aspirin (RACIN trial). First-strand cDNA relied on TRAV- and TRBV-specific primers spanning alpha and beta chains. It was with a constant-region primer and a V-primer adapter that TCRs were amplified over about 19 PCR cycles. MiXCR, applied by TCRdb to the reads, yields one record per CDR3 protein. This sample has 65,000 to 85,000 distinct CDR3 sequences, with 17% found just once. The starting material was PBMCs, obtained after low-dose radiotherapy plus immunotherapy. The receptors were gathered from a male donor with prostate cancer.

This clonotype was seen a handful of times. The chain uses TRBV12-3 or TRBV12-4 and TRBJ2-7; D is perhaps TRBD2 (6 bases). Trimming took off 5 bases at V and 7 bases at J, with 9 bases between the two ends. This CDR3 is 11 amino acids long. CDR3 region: CASSLGREQYF. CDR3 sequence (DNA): TGTGCCAGCAGTCTCGGGAGAGAGCAGTACTTC.

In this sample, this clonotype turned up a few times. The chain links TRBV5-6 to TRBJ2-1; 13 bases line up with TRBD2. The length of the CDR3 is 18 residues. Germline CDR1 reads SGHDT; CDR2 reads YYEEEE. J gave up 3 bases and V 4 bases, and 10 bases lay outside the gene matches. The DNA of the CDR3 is TGTGCCAGCAGCCCGAGGACTAGCGGGAGAGCTATCTACAATGAGCAGTTCTTC. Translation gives CASSPRTSGRAIYNEQFF.

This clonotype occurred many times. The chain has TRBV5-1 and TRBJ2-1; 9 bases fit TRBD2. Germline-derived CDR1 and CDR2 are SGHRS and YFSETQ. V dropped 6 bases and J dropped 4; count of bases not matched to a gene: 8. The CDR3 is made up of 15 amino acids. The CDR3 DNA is TGCGCCAGCACCTCCGGGACTAGCTCTTACAATGAGCAGTTCTTC. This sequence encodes CASTSGTSSYNEQFF. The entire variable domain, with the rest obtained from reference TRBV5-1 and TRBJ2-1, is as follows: KAGVTQTPRYLIKTRGQQVTLSCSPISGHRSVSWYQQTPGQGLQFLFEYFSETQRNKGNFPGRFSGRQFSNSRSEMNVSTLELGDSALYLCASTSGTSSYNEQFFGPGTRLTVL.

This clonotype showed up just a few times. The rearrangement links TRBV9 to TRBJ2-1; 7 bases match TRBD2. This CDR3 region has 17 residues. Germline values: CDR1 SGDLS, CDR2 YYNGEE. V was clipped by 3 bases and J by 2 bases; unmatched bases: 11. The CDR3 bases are TGTGCCAGCAGCGCCCTCGGGAGAGCGGGGCCCTACAATGAGCAGTTCTTC. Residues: CASSALGRAGPYNEQFF. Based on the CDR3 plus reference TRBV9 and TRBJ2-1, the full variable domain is DSGVTQTPKHLITATGQRVTLRCSPRSGDLSVYWYQQSLDQGLQFLIQYYNGEERAKGNILERFSAQQFPDLHSELNLSSLELGDSALYFCASSALGRAGPYNEQFFGPGTRLTVL.

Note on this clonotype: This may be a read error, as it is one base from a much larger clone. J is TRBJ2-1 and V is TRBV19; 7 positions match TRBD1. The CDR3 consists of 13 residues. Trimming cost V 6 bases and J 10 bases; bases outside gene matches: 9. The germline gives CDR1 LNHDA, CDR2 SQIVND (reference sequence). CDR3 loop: CASRGRGSYEQFF. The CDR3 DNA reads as TGTGCCAGTAGGGGCAGGGGGTCCTACGAGCAGTTCTTC.

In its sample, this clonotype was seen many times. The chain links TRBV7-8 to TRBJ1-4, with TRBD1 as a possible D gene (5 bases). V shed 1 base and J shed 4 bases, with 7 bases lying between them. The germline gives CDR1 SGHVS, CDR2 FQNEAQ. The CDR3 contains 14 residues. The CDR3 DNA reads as TGTGCCAGCAGCTTAGGGGGGAGTAATGAAAAACTGTTTTTT. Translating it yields CASSLGGSNEKLFF.

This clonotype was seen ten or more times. CDR3 sequence (DNA): TGTGCCAGCAGTGTCCTCTACTTAGAGCAGTTCTTC. Protein product: CASSVLYLEQFF. The J gene is TRBJ2-1, the V gene TRBV27; D is ambiguous. CDR1 and CDR2 (germline): MNHEY, SMNVEV (reference sequence). CDR3 length: 12 amino acids. Trimming cost V 5 bases and J 10 bases, with 12 bases left between them.

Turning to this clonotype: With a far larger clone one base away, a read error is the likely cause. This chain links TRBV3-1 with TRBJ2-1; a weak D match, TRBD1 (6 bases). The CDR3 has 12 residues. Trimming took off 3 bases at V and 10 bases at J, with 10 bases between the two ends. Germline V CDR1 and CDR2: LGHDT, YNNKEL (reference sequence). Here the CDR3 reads CASSQRDTEQFF. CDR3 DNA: TGTGCCAGCAGCCAGAGGGACACCGAGCAGTTCTTC.

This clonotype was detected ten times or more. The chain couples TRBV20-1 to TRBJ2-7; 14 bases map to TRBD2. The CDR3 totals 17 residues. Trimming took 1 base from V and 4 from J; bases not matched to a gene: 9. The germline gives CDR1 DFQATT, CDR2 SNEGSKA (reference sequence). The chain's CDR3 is CSARGLAGGWNLYEQYF. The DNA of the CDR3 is TGCAGTGCTAGAGGACTAGCGGGAGGGTGGAACCTATACGAGCAGTACTTC.

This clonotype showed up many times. The CDR3: CASSRIPGLAVYEQYF. In nucleotides, the CDR3 is TGCGCCAGCAGCCGCATACCGGGACTAGCGGTCTACGAGCAGTACTTC. V usage is TRBV4-1 and J usage is TRBJ2-7; 11 nucleotides match TRBD2. J lost 3 bases, V lost 4 bases, and 8 bases had no gene match. CDR1 and CDR2 (germline): MGHRA, YSYEKL. This CDR3 comprises 16 residues.

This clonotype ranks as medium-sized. The CDR3 DNA sequence: TGTGCCAGCAACGAGGGTGGGAGGAGGAATGAGCAGTTCTTC. Translation gives CASNEGGRRNEQFF. The gene calls are TRBV2 and TRBJ2-1; the D gene is possibly TRBD2 (6 bases). This CDR3 spans 14 amino acids. V dropped 7 bases and J dropped 7 bases, with 17 bases sitting between them. CDR1 and CDR2 from the germline V gene are SNHLY and FYNNEI.

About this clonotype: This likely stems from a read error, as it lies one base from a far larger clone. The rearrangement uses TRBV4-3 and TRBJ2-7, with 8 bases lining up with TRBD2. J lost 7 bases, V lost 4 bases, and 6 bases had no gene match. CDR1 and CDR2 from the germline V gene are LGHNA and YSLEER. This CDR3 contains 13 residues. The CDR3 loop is CASSRQREYEQYF. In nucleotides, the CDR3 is TGCGCCAGCAGCCGCCAGCGGGAGTATGAGCAGTACTTC.

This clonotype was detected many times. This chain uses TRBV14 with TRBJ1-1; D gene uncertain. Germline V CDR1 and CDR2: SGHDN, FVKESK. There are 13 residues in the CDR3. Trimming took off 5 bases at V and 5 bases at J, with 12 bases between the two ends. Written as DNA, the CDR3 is TGTGCCAGCAGCAACACAATCGGAACTGAAGCTTTCTTT. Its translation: CASSNTIGTEAFF.

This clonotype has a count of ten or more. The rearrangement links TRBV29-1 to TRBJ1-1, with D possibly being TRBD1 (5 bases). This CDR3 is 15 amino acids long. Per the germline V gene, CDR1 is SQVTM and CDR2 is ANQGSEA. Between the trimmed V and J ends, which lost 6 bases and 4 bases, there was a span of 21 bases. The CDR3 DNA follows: TGCAGCGTCCAGGTGGGGGGAGTGTCGGTCACTGAAGCTTTCTTT. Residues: CSVQVGGVSVTEAFF.

The CDR3 nucleotides read TGTGCCAGCAGCGGCTTTTTCCGGGAACAAGAGACCCAGTACTTC. Its translation: CASSGFFREQETQYF. The chain uses TRBV11-2 and TRBJ2-5, with D maybe TRBD2 (5 bases). This CDR3 region has 15 residues. The V gene lost 5 bases and the J gene lost 2 bases, with 15 bases spanning the gap. Per germline, CDR1 SGHAT and CDR2 FQNNGV. The full variable domain, in which reference TRBV11-2 and TRBJ2-5 provide the parts outside the CDR3, is EAGVAQSPRYKIIEKRQSVAFWCNPISGHATLYWYQQILGQGPKLLIQFQNNGVVDDSQLPKDRFSAERLKGVDSTLKIQPAKLEDSAVYLCASSGFFREQETQYFGPGTRLLVL.

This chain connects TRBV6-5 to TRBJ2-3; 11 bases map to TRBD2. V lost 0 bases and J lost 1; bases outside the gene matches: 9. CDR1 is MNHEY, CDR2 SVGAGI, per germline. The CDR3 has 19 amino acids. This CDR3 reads CASSYSGSGRAGGTDTQYF. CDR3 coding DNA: TGTGCCAGCAGTTACTCGGGTAGCGGGAGGGCCGGGGGCACAGATACGCAGTATTTT.

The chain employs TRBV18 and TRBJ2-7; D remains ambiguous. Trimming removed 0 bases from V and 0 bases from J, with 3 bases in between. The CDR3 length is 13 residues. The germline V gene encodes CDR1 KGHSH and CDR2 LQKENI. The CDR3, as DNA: TGTGCCAGCTCACCACCGAGCTCCTACGAGCAGTACTTC. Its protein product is CASSPPSSYEQYF.

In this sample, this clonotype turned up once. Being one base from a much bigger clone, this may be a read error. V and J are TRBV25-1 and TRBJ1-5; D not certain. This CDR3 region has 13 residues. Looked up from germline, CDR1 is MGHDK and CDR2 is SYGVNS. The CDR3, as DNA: TGTGCCAGCAGTGAATGGGGTAGTCAGCCCCAGCGTTTT. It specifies CASSEWGSQPQRF.

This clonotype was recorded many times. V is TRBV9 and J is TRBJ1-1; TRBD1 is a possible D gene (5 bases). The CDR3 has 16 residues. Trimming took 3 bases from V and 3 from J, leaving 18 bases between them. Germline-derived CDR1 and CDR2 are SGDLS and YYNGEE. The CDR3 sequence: CASSAGGGGGDTEAFF. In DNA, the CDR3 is TGTGCCAGCAGCGCGGGGGGGGGAGGTGGGGACACTGAAGCTTTCTTT.

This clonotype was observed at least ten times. CDR3 nucleotide sequence: TGTGCCACCAGCAGAGCCCGGGATTCCTATGGCTACACCTTC. This translates into CATSRARDSYGYTF. V is TRBV15 and J is TRBJ1-2; no definite D call. Germline V gene data show CDR1 as LNHNV and CDR2 as YYDKDF (reference sequence). With 1 base removed from V and 4 bases from J, the gap between germline ends came to 10 bases. There are 14 residues in the CDR3. Full variable domain (rest looked up from reference TRBV15 and TRBJ1-2): DAMVIQNPRYQVTQFGKPVTLSCSQTLNHNVMYWYQQKSSQAPKLLFHYYDKDFNNEADTPDNFQSRRPNTSFCFLDIRSPGLGDTAMYLCATSRARDSYGYTFGSGTRLTVV.

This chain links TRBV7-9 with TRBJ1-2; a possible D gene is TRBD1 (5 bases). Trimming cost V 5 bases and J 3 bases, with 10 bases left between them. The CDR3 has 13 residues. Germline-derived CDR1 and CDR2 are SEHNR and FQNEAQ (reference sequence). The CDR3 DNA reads TGTGCCAGCAGCCAACGGGGGGACTATGGCTACACCTTC. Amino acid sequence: CASSQRGDYGYTF.

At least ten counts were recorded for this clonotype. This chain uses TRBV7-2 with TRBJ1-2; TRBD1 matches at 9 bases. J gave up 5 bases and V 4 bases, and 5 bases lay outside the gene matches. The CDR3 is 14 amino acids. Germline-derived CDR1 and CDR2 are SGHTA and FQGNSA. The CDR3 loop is CASSSQTGGYGYTF. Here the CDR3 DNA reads TGTGCCAGCAGCTCCCAGACAGGGGGATATGGCTACACCTTC.

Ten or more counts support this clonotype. The CDR3: CASSLRLAEHTDTQYF. CDR3 DNA sequence: TGTGCCAGCAGTTTAAGGCTAGCGGAGCACACAGATACGCAGTATTTT. J is TRBJ2-3 and V is TRBV27; TRBD2 agrees at 7 bases. The CDR3 spans 16 residues. Germline V CDR1 and CDR2: MNHEY, SMNVEV (reference sequence). Trimming at V came to 2 bases and at J to 2 bases, leaving 7 bases not matched to a gene.